This TCR beta chain was identified in a study of cytomegalovirus exposure and HLA in healthy donors. Turning to the study itself: Genotyping showed 81% of roughly 400 donors falling in the Caucasian-associated ancestry cluster. Study-wide points: Overall, approximately 150 TCR beta chains were annotated as cytomegalovirus-associated.

Use of 60 Vbeta and 13 Jbeta primers characterized the PCR. Here immunoSEQ multiplex PCR was the method, and the copy in TCRdb shows in-frame clones only, minus some. The table has around 76,000 clones, approximately 81% seen once; the top ten hold nearly 9%. The ends were cut back, 2 bases at V and 4 bases at J, with 7 bases in the middle. CDR3 size: 13 residues. Germline loops: CDR1 SGHTS, CDR2 YDEGEE. A remark on this clone: Its antigen remains unidentified.

Sample: PBMCs. J is TRBJ1-5 and V is TRBV5-8; no definite D call. The receptor comes from a woman aged 35 to 49 in good health and CMV-seropositive. The CDR3 protein is CASSFSLNQPQHF. As DNA, the CDR3 is TGTGCCAGCAGCTTTAGCTTGAATCAGCCCCAGCATTTT.